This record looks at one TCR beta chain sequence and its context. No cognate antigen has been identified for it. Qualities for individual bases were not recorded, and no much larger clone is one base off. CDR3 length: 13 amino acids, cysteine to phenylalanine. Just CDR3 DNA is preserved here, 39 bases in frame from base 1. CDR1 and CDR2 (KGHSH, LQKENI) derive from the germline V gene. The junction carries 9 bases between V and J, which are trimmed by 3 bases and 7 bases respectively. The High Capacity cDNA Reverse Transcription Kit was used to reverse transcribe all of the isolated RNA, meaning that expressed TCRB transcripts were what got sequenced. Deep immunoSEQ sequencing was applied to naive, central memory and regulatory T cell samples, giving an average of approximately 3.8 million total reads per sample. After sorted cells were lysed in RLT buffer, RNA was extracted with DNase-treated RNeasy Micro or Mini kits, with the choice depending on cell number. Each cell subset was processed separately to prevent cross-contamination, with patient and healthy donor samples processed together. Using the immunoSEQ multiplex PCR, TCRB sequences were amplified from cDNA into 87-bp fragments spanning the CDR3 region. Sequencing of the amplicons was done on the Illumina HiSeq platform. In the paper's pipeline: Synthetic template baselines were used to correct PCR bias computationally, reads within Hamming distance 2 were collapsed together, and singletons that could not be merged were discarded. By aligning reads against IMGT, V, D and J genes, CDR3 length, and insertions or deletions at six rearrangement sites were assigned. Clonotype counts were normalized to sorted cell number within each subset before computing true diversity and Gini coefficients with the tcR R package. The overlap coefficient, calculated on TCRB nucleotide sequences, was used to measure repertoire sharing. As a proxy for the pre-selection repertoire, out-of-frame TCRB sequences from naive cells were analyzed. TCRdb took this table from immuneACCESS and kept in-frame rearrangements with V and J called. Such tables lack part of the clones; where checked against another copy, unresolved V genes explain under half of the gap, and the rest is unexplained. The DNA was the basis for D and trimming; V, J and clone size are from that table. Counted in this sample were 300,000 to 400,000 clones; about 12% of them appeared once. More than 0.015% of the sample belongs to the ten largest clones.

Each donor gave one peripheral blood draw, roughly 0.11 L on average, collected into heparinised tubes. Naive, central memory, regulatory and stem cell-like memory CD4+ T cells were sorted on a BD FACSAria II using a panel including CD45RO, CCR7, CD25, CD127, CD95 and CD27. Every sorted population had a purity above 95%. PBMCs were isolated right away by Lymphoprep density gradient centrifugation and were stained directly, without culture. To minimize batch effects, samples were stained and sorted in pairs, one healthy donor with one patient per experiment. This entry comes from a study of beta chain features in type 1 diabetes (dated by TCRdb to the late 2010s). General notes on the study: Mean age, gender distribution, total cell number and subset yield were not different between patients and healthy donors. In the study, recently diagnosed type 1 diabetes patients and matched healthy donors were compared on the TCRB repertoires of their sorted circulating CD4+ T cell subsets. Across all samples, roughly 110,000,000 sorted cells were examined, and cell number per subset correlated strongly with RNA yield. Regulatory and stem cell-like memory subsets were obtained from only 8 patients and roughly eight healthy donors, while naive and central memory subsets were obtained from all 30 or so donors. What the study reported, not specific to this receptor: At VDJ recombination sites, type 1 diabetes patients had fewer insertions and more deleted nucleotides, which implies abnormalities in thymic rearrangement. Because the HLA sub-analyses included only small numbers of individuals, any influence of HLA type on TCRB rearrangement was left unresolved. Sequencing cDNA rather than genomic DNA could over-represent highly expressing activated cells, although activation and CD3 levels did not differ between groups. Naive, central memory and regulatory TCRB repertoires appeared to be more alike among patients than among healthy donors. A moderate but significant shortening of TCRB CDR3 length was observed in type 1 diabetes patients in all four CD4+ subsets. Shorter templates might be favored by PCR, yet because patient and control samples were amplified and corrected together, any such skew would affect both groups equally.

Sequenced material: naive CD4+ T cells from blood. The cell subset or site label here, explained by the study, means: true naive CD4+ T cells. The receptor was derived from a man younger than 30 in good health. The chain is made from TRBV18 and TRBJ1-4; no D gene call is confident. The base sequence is TGTGCCAGCTCACCTCAAGGAGGTGAAAAACTGTTTTTT. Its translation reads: CASSPQGGEKLFF.